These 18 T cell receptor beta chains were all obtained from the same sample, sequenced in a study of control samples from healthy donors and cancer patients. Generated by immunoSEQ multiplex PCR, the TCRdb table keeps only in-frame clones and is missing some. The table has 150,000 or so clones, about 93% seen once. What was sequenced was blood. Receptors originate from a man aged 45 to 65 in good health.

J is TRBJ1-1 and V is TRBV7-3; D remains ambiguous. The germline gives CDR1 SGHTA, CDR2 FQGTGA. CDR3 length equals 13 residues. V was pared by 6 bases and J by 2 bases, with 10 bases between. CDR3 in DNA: TGTGCCAGCAGAGAAGGGCGTAACACTGAAGCTTTCTTT. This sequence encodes CASREGRNTEAFF. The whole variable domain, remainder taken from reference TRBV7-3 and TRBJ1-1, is GAGVSQTPSNKVTEKGKYVELRCDPISGHTALYWYRQSLGQGPEFLIYFQGTGAADDSGLPNDRFFAVRPEGSVSTLKIQRTERGDSAVYLCASREGRNTEAFFGQGTRLTVV.

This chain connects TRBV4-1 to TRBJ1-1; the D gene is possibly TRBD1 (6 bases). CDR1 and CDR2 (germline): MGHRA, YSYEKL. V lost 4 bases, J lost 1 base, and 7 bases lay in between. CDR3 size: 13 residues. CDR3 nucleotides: TGCGCCAGCAGCCCCAGGGGGAACACTGAAGCTTTCTTT. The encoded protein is CASSPRGNTEAFF.

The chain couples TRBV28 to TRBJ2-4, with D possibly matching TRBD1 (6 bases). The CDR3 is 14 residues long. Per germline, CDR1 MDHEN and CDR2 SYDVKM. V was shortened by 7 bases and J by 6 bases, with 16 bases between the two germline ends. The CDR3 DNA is TGTGCCAGCACTACCAGGGGTTTCGGAAACATTCAGTACTTC. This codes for CASTTRGFGNIQYF.

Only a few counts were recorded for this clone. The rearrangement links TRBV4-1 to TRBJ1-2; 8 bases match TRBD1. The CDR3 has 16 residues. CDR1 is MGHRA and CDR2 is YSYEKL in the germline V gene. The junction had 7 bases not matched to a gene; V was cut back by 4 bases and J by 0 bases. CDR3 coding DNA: TGCGCCAGCAGCCCGGGACAGGTGCCAGCTAACTATGGCTACACCTTC. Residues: CASSPGQVPANYGYTF.

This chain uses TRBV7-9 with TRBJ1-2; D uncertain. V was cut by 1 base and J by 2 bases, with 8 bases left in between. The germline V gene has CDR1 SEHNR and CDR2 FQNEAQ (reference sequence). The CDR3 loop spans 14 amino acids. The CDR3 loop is CASSLGSDNYGYTF. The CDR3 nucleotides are TGTGCCAGCAGCTTAGGGTCAGACAACTATGGCTACACCTTC.

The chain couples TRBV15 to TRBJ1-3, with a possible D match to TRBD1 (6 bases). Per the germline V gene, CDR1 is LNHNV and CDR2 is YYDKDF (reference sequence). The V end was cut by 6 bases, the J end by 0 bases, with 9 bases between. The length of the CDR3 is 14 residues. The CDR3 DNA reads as TGTGCCACCAGGACAGGAGACTCTGGAAACACCATATATTTT. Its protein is CATRTGDSGNTIYF.

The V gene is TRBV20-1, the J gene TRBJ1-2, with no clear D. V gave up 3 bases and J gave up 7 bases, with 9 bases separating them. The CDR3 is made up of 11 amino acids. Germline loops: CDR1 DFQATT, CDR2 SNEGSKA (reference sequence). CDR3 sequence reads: CSARSFFGYTF. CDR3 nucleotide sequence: TGCAGTGCTAGGTCCTTTTTTGGCTACACCTTC.

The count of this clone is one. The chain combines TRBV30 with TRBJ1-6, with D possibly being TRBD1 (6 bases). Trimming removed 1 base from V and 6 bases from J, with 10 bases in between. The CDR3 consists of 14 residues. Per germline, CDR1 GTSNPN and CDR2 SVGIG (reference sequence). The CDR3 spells CAWSGGGSNSPLHF. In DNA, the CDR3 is TGTGCCTGGAGTGGAGGGGGAAGTAATTCACCCCTCCACTTT.

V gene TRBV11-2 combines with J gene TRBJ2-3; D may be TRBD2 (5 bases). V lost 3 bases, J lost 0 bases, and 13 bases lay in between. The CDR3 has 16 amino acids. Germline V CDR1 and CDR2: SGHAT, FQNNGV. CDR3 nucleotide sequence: TGTGCCAGCAGCTTCATAGCGCTTACTAGCACAGATACGCAGTATTTT. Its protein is CASSFIALTSTDTQYF.

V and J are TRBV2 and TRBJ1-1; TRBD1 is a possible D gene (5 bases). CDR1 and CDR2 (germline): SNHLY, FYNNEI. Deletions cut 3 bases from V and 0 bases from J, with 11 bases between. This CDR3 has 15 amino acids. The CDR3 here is CASSDDAGMNTEAFF. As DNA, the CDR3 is TGTGCCAGCAGTGATGATGCAGGGATGAACACTGAAGCTTTCTTT. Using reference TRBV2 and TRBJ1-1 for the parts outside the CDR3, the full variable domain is EPEVTQTPSHQVTQMGQEVILRCVPISNHLYFYWYRQILGQKVEFLVSFYNNEISEKSEIFDDQFSVERPDGSNFTLKIRSTKLEDSAMYFCASSDDAGMNTEAFFGQGTRLTVV.

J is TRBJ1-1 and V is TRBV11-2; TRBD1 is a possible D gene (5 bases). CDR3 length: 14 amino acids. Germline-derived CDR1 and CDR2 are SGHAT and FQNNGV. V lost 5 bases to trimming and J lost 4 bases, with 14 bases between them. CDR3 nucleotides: TGTGCCAGCAGCCAAAACGCGGGGGGCACTGAAGCTTTCTTT. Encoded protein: CASSQNAGGTEAFF.

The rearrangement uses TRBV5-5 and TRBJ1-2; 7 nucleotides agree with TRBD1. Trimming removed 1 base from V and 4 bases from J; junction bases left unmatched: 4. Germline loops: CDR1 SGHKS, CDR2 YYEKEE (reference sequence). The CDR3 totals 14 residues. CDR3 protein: CASSLRQGPYGYTF. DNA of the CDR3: TGTGCCAGCAGCTTGAGACAGGGACCCTATGGCTACACCTTC.

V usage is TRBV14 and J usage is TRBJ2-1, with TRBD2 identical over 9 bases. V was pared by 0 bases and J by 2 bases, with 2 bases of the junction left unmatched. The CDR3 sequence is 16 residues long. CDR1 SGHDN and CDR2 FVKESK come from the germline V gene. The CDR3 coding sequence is TGTGCCAGCAGCCAAGATAGCGGGAGCACCTACAATGAGCAGTTCTTC. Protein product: CASSQDSGSTYNEQFF.

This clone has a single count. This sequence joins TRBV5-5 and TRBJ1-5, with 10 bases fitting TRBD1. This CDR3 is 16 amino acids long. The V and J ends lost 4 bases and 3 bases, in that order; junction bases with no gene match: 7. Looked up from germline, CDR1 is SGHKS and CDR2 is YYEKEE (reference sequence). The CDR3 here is CASSGGTGDYNQPQHF. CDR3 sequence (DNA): TGTGCCAGCAGCGGAGGGACAGGGGACTACAATCAGCCCCAGCATTTT.

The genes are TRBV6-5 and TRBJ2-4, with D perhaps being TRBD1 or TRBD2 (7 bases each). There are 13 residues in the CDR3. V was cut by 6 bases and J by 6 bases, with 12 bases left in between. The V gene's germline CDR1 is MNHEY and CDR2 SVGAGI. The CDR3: CASSDREGNIQYF. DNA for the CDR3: TGTGCCAGCAGCGACAGGGAGGGAAACATTCAGTACTTC.

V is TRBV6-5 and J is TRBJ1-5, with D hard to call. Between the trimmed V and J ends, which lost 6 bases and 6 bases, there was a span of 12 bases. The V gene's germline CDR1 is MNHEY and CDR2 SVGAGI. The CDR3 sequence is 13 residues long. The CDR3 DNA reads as TGTGCCAGCAGGGGGATGCGCGGTCAGCCCCAGCATTTT. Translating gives CASRGMRGQPQHF.

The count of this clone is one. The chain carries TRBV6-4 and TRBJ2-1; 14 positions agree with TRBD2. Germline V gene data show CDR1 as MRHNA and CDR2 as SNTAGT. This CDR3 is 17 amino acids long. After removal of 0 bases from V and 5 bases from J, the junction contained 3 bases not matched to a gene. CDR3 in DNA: TGTGCCAGCAGTGACTCGGGACTAGCGGGAGAGGACAATGAGCAGTTCTTC. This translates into CASSDSGLAGEDNEQFF.

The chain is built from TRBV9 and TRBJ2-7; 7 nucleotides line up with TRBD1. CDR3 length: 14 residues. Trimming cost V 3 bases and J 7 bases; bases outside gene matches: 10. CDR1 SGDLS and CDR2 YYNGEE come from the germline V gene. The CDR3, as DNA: TGTGCCAGCAGCGCCGGGACAGAGGGGCAAGAGCAGTACTTC. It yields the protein CASSAGTEGQEQYF.